This is a list of T cell receptor beta chains from one sample in a study of blood T cell repertoires in COVID-19. Generated by immunoSEQ multiplex PCR, the TCRdb table keeps only in-frame clones and is missing some. The data hold roughly 84,000 clones, with 75% to 85% observed a single time. Sequencing was performed on peripheral blood. The receptors come from a woman in her thirties or forties with active or convalescent COVID-19. Both conserved end residues are part of each CDR3. Each record gives: V gene, D gene, J gene, clone size, CDR3 protein, CDR3 DNA. D genes are given only for firm matches. Size is stated for part of the rows, as once, few or many counts, or as a class when the clone is expanded.

V: TRBV4-2
D: TRBD1
J: TRBJ2-6
size: .
CDR3: CASSQTLDRSTPSGANVLTF
DNA: TGTGCCAGCAGTCAAACATTGGACAGGTCCACCCCATCTGGGGCCAACGTCCTGACTTTC

V: TRBV3-1/TRBV3-2
D: TRBD1
J: TRBJ2-3
size: .
CDR3: CASSQFHETGGEFTDTQYF
DNA: TGTGCCAGCAGCCAATTTCACGAGACAGGGGGCGAATTCACAGATACGCAGTATTTT

V: TRBV27
D: TRBD2
J: TRBJ2-7
size: medium-sized
CDR3: CASSLWIAGMTYEQYF
DNA: TGTGCCAGCAGTTTATGGATAGCGGGAATGACCTACGAGCAGTACTTC

V: TRBV18
D: .
J: TRBJ2-7
size: .
CDR3: CASSPRGAGSFTYEQYF
DNA: TGTGCCAGCTCACCGCGCGGGGCAGGGAGTTTTACCTACGAGCAGTACTTC

V: TRBV30
D: .
J: TRBJ2-7
size: .
CDR3: CAWSVPSGPGEQYF
DNA: TGTGCCTGGAGTGTACCCAGCGGACCGGGGGAGCAGTACTTC

V: TRBV7-2
D: TRBD1
J: TRBJ1-4
size: .
CDR3: CASSLAQDRISEKLFF
DNA: TGTGCCAGCAGCTTAGCGCAGGACAGGATATCTGAAAAACTGTTTTTT

V: TRBV14
D: .
J: TRBJ1-6
size: .
CDR3: CASSEGEWNSPLHF
DNA: TGTGCCAGCAGCGAGGGGGAATGGAATTCACCCCTCCACTTT

V: TRBV5-4
D: .
J: TRBJ2-3
size: once
CDR3: CASSSRIDSSTDTQYF
DNA: TGTGCCAGCAGCTCGCGCATAGACTCTAGCACAGATACGCAGTATTTT

V: TRBV19
D: TRBD2
J: TRBJ2-1
size: .
CDR3: CASHRGGGTYNEQFF
DNA: TGTGCCAGTCACAGAGGCGGGGGTACCTACAATGAGCAGTTCTTC

V: TRBV9
D: TRBD1
J: TRBJ1-2
size: .
CDR3: CASSPRGGGLGLGGYTF
DNA: TGTGCCAGCAGCCCCCGAGGGGGCGGGCTCGGCCTAGGCGGCTACACCTTC

V: TRBV4-2
D: TRBD2
J: TRBJ2-7
size: .
CDR3: CASSQGTSNSYEQYF
DNA: TGTGCCAGCAGCCAGGGGACTAGCAACTCCTACGAGCAGTACTTC

V: TRBV5-1
D: TRBD1
J: TRBJ2-5
size: .
CDR3: CASSLAGGQETQYF
DNA: TGCGCCAGCAGCTTGGCAGGGGGTCAAGAGACCCAGTACTTC

V: TRBV7-8
D: TRBD1
J: TRBJ2-2
size: .
CDR3: CASSLSGGGTGELFF
DNA: TGTGCCAGCAGCTTATCAGGGGGCGGTACCGGGGAGCTGTTTTTT

V: TRBV7-7
D: TRBD1
J: TRBJ2-1
size: .
CDR3: CASSPQGQGEQFF
DNA: TGTGCCAGCAGCCCACAGGGGCAGGGTGAGCAGTTCTTC

V: TRBV19
D: .
J: TRBJ2-6
size: .
CDR3: CASSWATAYSGANVLTF
DNA: TGTGCCAGTAGTTGGGCGACAGCGTACTCTGGGGCCAACGTCCTGACTTTC

V: TRBV20-1
D: .
J: TRBJ1-5
size: .
CDR3: CSASPSSGNQPQHF
DNA: TGCAGTGCTAGTCCATCTTCGGGAAATCAGCCCCAGCATTTT

V: TRBV4-3
D: TRBD2
J: TRBJ2-7
size: .
CDR3: CASSRELAGVYEQYF
DNA: TGCGCCAGCAGCCGAGAACTAGCGGGAGTCTACGAGCAGTACTTC

V: TRBV9
D: .
J: TRBJ2-7
size: .
CDR3: CASSVEPRSEQYF
DNA: TGTGCCAGCAGCGTAGAGCCGAGAAGCGAGCAGTACTTC

V: TRBV7-2
D: TRBD1
J: TRBJ2-1
size: .
CDR3: CASSLERTGINEQFF
DNA: TGTGCCAGCAGCTTAGAAAGGACAGGGATCAATGAGCAGTTCTTC

V: TRBV5-1
D: .
J: TRBJ2-3
size: .
CDR3: CASSLRQGDTQYF
DNA: TGCGCCAGCAGCTTGCGCCAGGGAGATACGCAGTATTTT

V: TRBV5-4
D: TRBD2
J: TRBJ2-3
size: .
CDR3: CASSLGGRAGDTQYF
DNA: TGTGCCAGCAGCTTGGGCGGGAGGGCTGGAGATACGCAGTATTTT

V: TRBV9
D: .
J: TRBJ1-3
size: .
CDR3: CASSVGQSPSGNTIYF
DNA: TGTGCCAGCAGCGTAGGGCAGTCCCCCTCTGGAAACACCATATATTTT

V: TRBV7-3
D: .
J: TRBJ1-1
size: once
CDR3: CASSYTRNTEAFF
DNA: TGTGCCAGCAGCTACACACGTAACACTGAAGCTTTCTTT

V: TRBV5-1
D: .
J: TRBJ2-7
size: .
CDR3: CASSLQDNYEQYF
DNA: TGCGCCAGCAGCTTGCAGGACAACTACGAGCAGTACTTC

V: TRBV20-1
D: .
J: TRBJ1-2
size: .
CDR3: CSASLRLTNYGYTF
DNA: TGCAGTGCTAGTTTGAGGCTCACTAACTATGGCTACACCTTC

V: TRBV6-1
D: TRBD1
J: TRBJ2-7
size: .
CDR3: CASSEQGASPYEQYF
DNA: TGTGCCAGCAGTGAACAGGGGGCTTCCCCCTACGAGCAGTACTTC

V: TRBV30
D: .
J: TRBJ1-5
size: .
CDR3: CAWSATGDQPQHF
DNA: TGTGCCTGGAGTGCGACAGGCGATCAGCCCCAGCATTTT

V: TRBV29-1
D: TRBD1
J: TRBJ1-2
size: .
CDR3: CSAAAGTGEGYTF
DNA: TGCAGCGCTGCCGCCGGGACAGGGGAAGGCTACACCTTC

V: TRBV2
D: TRBD1
J: TRBJ2-7
size: .
CDR3: CASSDVVVRGRYEQYF
DNA: TGTGCCAGCAGTGACGTAGTGGTCAGGGGGCGATACGAGCAGTACTTC

V: TRBV27
D: .
J: TRBJ2-1
size: .
CDR3: CASSLGDTTVGEQFF
DNA: TGTGCCAGCAGTTTAGGGGACACGACAGTGGGTGAGCAGTTCTTC

V: TRBV29-1
D: .
J: TRBJ1-3
size: .
CDR3: CSVERENTIYF
DNA: TGCAGCGTTGAACGGGAAAACACCATATATTTT

V: TRBV19
D: TRBD1
J: TRBJ1-1
size: .
CDR3: CASSTWGQGNTEAFF
DNA: TGTGCCAGTAGTACGTGGGGACAGGGAAACACTGAAGCTTTCTTT

V: TRBV28
D: TRBD1
J: TRBJ2-7
size: few
CDR3: CASSSPTGTGVIEQYF
DNA: TGTGCCAGCAGTTCTCCCACCGGGACAGGGGTTATTGAGCAGTACTTC

V: TRBV6-5
D: TRBD1
J: TRBJ2-7
size: .
CDR3: CASSYGRGQGAHEQYF
DNA: TGTGCCAGCAGTTACGGCCGGGGACAGGGGGCGCACGAGCAGTACTTC

V: TRBV27
D: TRBD2
J: TRBJ2-3
size: .
CDR3: CASSRTSGRTDTQYF
DNA: TGTGCCAGCAGTAGGACTAGCGGGCGCACAGATACGCAGTATTTT

V: TRBV24-1
D: .
J: TRBJ1-2
size: .
CDR3: CATSDSAYGYTF
DNA: TGTGCCACCAGTGACAGTGCCTATGGCTACACCTTC

V: TRBV30
D: TRBD1
J: TRBJ1-2
size: .
CDR3: CAWSVGQINYGYTF
DNA: TGTGCCTGGAGTGTGGGACAGATTAACTATGGCTACACCTTC

V: TRBV14
D: .
J: TRBJ2-7
size: .
CDR3: CASSQDAGWYSAYEQYF
DNA: TGTGCCAGCAGCCAAGATGCCGGCTGGTACAGTGCCTACGAGCAGTACTTC

V: TRBV5-6
D: .
J: TRBJ1-6
size: .
CDR3: CASSSTEYNSPLHF
DNA: TGTGCCAGCAGCTCGACAGAGTATAATTCACCCCTCCACTTT

V: TRBV15
D: TRBD1
J: TRBJ2-4
size: .
CDR3: CATSSIGGGNIQYF
DNA: TGTGCCACCAGCAGTATAGGGGGCGGGAACATTCAGTACTTC

V: TRBV7-2
D: .
J: TRBJ2-2
size: .
CDR3: CASSLGLALTNTGELFF
DNA: TGTGCCAGCAGCTTAGGCCTAGCGTTGACGAACACCGGGGAGCTGTTTTTT

V: TRBV9
D: TRBD2
J: TRBJ2-3
size: once
CDR3: CASSPSRTSGASTDTQYF
DNA: TGTGCCAGCAGCCCCAGCCGGACTAGCGGAGCTAGCACAGATACGCAGTATTTT

V: TRBV29-1
D: .
J: TRBJ1-1
size: .
CDR3: CSVGGRVGTEAFF
DNA: TGCAGCGTTGGCGGCAGGGTCGGAACTGAAGCTTTCTTT

V: TRBV7-6
D: TRBD2
J: TRBJ2-2
size: once
CDR3: CASSLASAGVTGELFF
DNA: TGTGCCAGCAGCTTAGCGTCGGCGGGAGTCACCGGGGAGCTGTTTTTT

V: TRBV6-5
D: .
J: TRBJ1-5
size: .
CDR3: CASSRGMYQPQHF
DNA: TGTGCCAGCAGTCGAGGGATGTATCAGCCCCAGCATTTT

V: TRBV18
D: TRBD1
J: TRBJ2-7
size: .
CDR3: CASSLDRDRQYF
DNA: TGTGCCAGCTCTTTAGACCGGGACAGGCAGTACTTC

V: TRBV5-4
D: .
J: TRBJ2-3
size: .
CDR3: CASGLNTDTQYF
DNA: TGTGCCAGCGGACTGAACACAGATACGCAGTATTTT

V: TRBV7-2
D: .
J: TRBJ2-3
size: .
CDR3: CASSGGKRLTDTQYF
DNA: TGTGCCAGCAGCGGAGGAAAGCGGCTCACAGATACGCAGTATTTT

V: TRBV28
D: TRBD1
J: TRBJ1-2
size: once
CDR3: CASSLYPGQLYGYTF
DNA: TGTGCCAGCAGTTTATACCCGGGACAGCTCTATGGCTACACCTTC

V: TRBV5-1
D: .
J: TRBJ2-3
size: .
CDR3: CASSLGEKPDTQYF
DNA: TGCGCCAGCAGCTTGGGCGAGAAGCCGGATACGCAGTATTTT

V: TRBV7-3
D: TRBD1
J: TRBJ2-7
size: .
CDR3: CASSFGQGDEQYF
DNA: TGTGCCAGCAGCTTCGGACAGGGGGACGAGCAGTACTTC

V: TRBV5-5
D: .
J: TRBJ1-6
size: once
CDR3: CASSLNSLYNSPLHF
DNA: TGTGCCAGCAGCTTGAACAGCCTTTATAATTCACCCCTCCACTTT

V: TRBV21-1
D: .
J: TRBJ2-2
size: .
CDR3: CASSPRTGERGELFF
DNA: TGTGCCAGCAGCCCGCGGACAGGAGAAAGGGGGGAGCTGTTTTTT

V: TRBV7-3
D: TRBD1
J: TRBJ2-7
size: once
CDR3: CASSPQPGQGISEQYF
DNA: TGTGCCAGCAGCCCGCAACCGGGACAGGGTATCTCCGAGCAGTACTTC

V: TRBV18
D: TRBD1
J: TRBJ2-7
size: .
CDR3: CASSLTGTGGAEYEQYF
DNA: TGTGCCAGCTCACTAACCGGGACAGGGGGCGCAGAATACGAGCAGTACTTC